This TCR beta chain is from a study of brain T cells in children with intractable seizures. As to time point: blood from clinic visit 5 months post-surgery; TSC patient then seizure free. CDR1 and CDR2 from the germline V gene are MDHEN and SYDVKM. The CDR3 spans 15 residues. The J segment lost 0 bases and the V segment lost 2 bases, leaving 1 base of the junction unmatched. Sequencing used immunoSEQ multiplex PCR; TCRdb keeps in-frame clones, though not all of them. The data show about 340,000 clones, about 93% seen once. Material: peripheral blood, obtained more than 4 months after surgery. The clonotype originates from a boy in the first two years of life with tuberous sclerosis and intractable seizures. The chain uses TRBV28 and TRBJ2-7; 10 nucleotides align to TRBD1. CDR3 sequence reads: CASSLRTGGSYEQYF. CDR3 coding DNA: TGTGCCAGCAGTTTACGGACAGGGGGCTCCTACGAGCAGTACTTC.